This passage covers 9 T cell receptor beta chains from one sample sequenced in a study of early stage breast cancer tumors. The repertoire was sequenced with immunoSEQ multiplex PCR; TCRdb's copy has only in-frame clones and lacks some. The repertoire has approximately 31,000 clones, roughly four fifths of them found once; the top ten carry around 10%. Sample: breast tumor tissue. These receptors all stem from a person aged 25 to 45 with breast cancer.

The chain combines TRBV4-1 with TRBJ2-2; D ambiguous. The CDR3 length is 12 residues. In germline, CDR1 is MGHRA, CDR2 YSYEKL. V lost 0 bases to trimming and J lost 7 bases, with 3 bases between them. CDR3 sequence reads: CASSQEFGELFF. DNA for the CDR3: TGCGCCAGCAGCCAAGAATTCGGGGAGCTGTTTTTT.

This chain uses TRBV5-1 with TRBJ1-2; 8 positions match TRBD1. CDR1 SGHRS and CDR2 YFSETQ come from the germline V gene. CDR3 size: 13 residues. The J segment lost 3 bases and the V segment lost 4 bases, leaving 2 bases of the junction unmatched. The CDR3 DNA reads TGCGCCAGCAGCGTGGACAGGGACTATGGCTACACCTTC. Amino acid sequence: CASSVDRDYGYTF.

The genes are TRBV5-5 and TRBJ1-1, with 8 nucleotides matching TRBD1. There are 14 residues in the CDR3. With V trimmed by 4 bases and J by 5 bases, 7 bases remained unmatched. Looked up from germline, CDR1 is SGHKS and CDR2 is YYEKEE (reference sequence). The CDR3 coding sequence is TGTGCCAGCAGCCCGACAGGGGAGGGGACTGAAGCTTTCTTT. It translates to CASSPTGEGTEAFF. The variable domain in full, with the rest retrieved from reference TRBV5-5 and TRBJ1-1, is DAGVTQSPTHLIKTRGQQVTLRCSPISGHKSVSWYQQVLGQGPQFIFQYYEKEERGRGNFPDRFSARQFPNYSSELNVNALLLGDSALYLCASSPTGEGTEAFFGQGTRLTVV.

This clone has only a few counts. The chain carries TRBV13 and TRBJ1-2; TRBD1 matches at 8 bases. The CDR3 extends over 16 amino acids. With 7 bases clipped from V and 7 bases from J, the junction kept 17 bases outside the gene matches. Germline V gives CDR1 PRHDT, CDR2 FYEKMQ (reference sequence). The CDR3 DNA is TGTGCCAGCACCTGCGAGGACGGACAGGGCTTATGTGGCTACACCTTC. Translation gives CASTCEDGQGLCGYTF.

The chain is built from TRBV10-3 and TRBJ1-2; TRBD1 aligns across 11 bases. Trimming cost V 4 bases and J 3 bases; bases outside gene matches: 10. The germline CDR1 and CDR2 sequences are ENHRY and SYGVKD. This CDR3 contains 17 residues. The CDR3 sequence is CAISVGTGTGGDYGYTF. The CDR3 coding sequence is TGTGCCATCAGTGTGGGGACCGGGACAGGGGGTGACTATGGCTACACCTTC.

This clone was counted between two and nine times. The V gene is TRBV10-3, the J gene TRBJ1-2; 8 bases are a match to TRBD1. V was pared by 11 bases and J by 6 bases, with 11 bases of the junction left unmatched. Germline CDR1 and CDR2: ENHRY and SYGVKD. The CDR3 has 13 residues. Here the CDR3 DNA reads TGTGCCGTCTCGGACAGGGTATCTGATGGCTACACCTTC. Protein: CAVSDRVSDGYTF.

This chain joins TRBV7-2 and TRBJ2-7, with 8 bases matching TRBD1. The germline V gene has CDR1 SGHTA and CDR2 FQGNSA. This CDR3 is 16 amino acids long. J was trimmed by 3 bases and V by 3 bases; bases with no gene match: 10. CDR3 in amino acids: CASSLPDREVDYEQYF. The CDR3, as DNA: TGTGCCAGCAGCTTGCCGGACAGGGAGGTGGACTACGAGCAGTACTTC.

The V and J genes are TRBV5-6 and TRBJ2-3; no firm D call. With 4 bases removed from V and 0 bases from J, the gap between germline ends came to 9 bases. There are 14 residues in the CDR3. Germline loops: CDR1 SGHDT, CDR2 YYEEEE. CDR3 sequence (DNA): TGTGCCAGCAGCCGATTTGATAGCACAGATACGCAGTATTTT. It translates to CASSRFDSTDTQYF.

The chain is built from TRBV11-2 and TRBJ2-1; the match to TRBD2 covers 8 bases. Germline CDR1 reads SGHAT; CDR2 reads FQNNGV. V dropped 0 bases and J dropped 6; count of bases not matched to a gene: 7. The length of the CDR3 is 16 residues. CDR3 in amino acids: CASSLELGGGPNEQFF. The CDR3 DNA is TGTGCCAGCAGCTTAGAATTGGGCGGGGGGCCCAATGAGCAGTTCTTC.